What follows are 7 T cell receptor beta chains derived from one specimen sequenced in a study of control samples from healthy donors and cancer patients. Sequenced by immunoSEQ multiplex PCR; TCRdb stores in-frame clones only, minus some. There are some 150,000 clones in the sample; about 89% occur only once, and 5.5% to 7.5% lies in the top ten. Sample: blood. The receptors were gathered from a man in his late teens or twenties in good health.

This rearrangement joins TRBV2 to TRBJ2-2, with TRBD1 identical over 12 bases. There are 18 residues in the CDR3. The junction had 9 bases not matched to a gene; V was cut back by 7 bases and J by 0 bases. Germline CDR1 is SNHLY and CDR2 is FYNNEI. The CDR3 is CASIQGGTGGPNTGELFF. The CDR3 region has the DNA TGTGCCAGCATTCAAGGAGGGACAGGGGGCCCGAACACCGGGGAGCTGTTTTTT.

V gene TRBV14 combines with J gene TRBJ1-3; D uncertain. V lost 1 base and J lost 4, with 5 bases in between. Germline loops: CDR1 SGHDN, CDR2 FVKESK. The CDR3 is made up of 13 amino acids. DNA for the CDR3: TGTGCCAGCAGCCAAGGAGAGGGAAACACCATATATTTT. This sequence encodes CASSQGEGNTIYF.

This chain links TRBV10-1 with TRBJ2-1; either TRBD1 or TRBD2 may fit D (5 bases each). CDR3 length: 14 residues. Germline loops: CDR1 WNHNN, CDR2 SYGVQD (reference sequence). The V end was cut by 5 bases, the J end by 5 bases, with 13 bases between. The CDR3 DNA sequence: TGCGCCAGCAGTATCACGGGACGGAACAATGAGCAGTTCTTC. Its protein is CASSITGRNNEQFF.

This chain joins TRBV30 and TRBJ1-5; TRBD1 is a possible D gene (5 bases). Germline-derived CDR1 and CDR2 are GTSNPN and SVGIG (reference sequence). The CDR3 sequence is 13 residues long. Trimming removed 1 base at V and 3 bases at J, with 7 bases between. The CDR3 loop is CAWSGGDNQPQHF. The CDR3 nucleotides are TGTGCCTGGAGTGGGGGGGACAATCAGCCCCAGCATTTT.

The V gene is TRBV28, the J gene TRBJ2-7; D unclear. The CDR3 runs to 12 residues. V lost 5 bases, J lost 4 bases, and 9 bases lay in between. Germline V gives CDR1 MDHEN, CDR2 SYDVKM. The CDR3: CASSVYSYEQYF. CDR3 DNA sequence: TGTGCCAGCAGTGTTTACTCTTACGAGCAGTACTTC.

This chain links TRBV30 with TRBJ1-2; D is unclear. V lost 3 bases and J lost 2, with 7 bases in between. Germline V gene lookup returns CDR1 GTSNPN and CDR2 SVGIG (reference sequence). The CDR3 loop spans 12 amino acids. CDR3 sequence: CAWRSGNYGYTF. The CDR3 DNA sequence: TGTGCCTGGAGGTCGGGGAACTATGGCTACACCTTC. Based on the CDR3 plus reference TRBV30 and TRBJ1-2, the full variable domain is SQTIHQWPATLVQPVGSPLSLECTVEGTSNPNLYWYRQAAGRGLQLLFYSVGIGQISSEVPQNLSASRPQDRQFILSSKKLLLSDSGFYLCAWRSGNYGYTFGSGTRLTVV.

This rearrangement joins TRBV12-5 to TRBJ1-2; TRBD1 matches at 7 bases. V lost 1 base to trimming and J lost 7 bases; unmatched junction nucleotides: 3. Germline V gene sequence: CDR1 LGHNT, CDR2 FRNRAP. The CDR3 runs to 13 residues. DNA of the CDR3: TGTGCTAGTGGTTTGGGACAGGGCGTTGGCTACACCTTC. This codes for CASGLGQGVGYTF.